One and the same sample provided the 7 T cell receptor beta chains below, sequenced in a study of T-cell memory formation after mild COVID-19 (dated by TCRdb to about 2021). The library was built by means of 5' RACE. Sequencing instrument: Illumina NovaSeq 6000. Using fastp trimming at Q25 and MiXCR clonotype assembly, TCRdb reanalyzed the public sequencing data and kept in-frame beta chains. Records with the same CDR3 protein are collapsed into one entry carrying the most frequent genes and DNA. Here the sample has about 430,000 distinct CDR3 sequences; 20% to 25% occur a single time. The ten top clones hold 8.8% of the sample. Sequences were obtained from PBMCs or a T cell subset sorted from them (not recorded which). Every receptor here comes from an adult woman who had mild COVID-19 (a few samples of this study predate the infection). The sample titles of this study are shuffled in the database, so cell type and time point are left out; the donor was told from shared clones.

This clonotype was counted between two and nine times. The V gene is TRBV7-2, the J gene TRBJ2-7; D may be TRBD2 (6 bases). The ends were cut back, 1 base at V and 0 bases at J, with 10 bases in the middle. This CDR3 is built from 15 residues. Germline V gene sequence: CDR1 SGHTA, CDR2 FQGNSA. CDR3 nucleotide sequence: TGTGCCAGCAGCTTAGGACGGGGGAGCTCCTACGAGCAGTACTTC. It translates to CASSLGRGSSYEQYF.

The rearrangement links TRBV27 to TRBJ2-7; D may match TRBD1 or TRBD2 (5 bases each). The CDR3 length is 13 residues. Germline lookup yields CDR1 MNHEY and CDR2 SMNVEV (reference sequence). V dropped 7 bases and J dropped 7 bases, with 17 bases sitting between them. CDR3 residues: CASTIPEGREQYF. The CDR3 bases are TGTGCCAGCACCATTCCCGAGGGACGGGAGCAGTACTTC.

This rearrangement joins TRBV3-1 to TRBJ2-1; 13 bases map to TRBD2. The CDR3 runs to 15 residues. Per the germline V gene, CDR1 is LGHDT and CDR2 is YNNKEL (reference sequence). V dropped 0 bases and J dropped 11; count of bases not matched to a gene: 4. CDR3 bases: TGTGCCAGCAGCCAAGAGTTGACTAGCGGGGGGCAGCAGTTCTTC. It encodes CASSQELTSGGQQFF.

The chain links TRBV29-1 to TRBJ1-2; no definite D call. In germline, CDR1 is SQVTM, CDR2 ANQGSEA. This CDR3 has 12 residues. V was shortened by 7 bases and J by 6 bases, with 15 bases between the two germline ends. The CDR3 coding sequence is TGCAGCGGAGGCCAGATTATCAATGGCTACACCTTC. Translating gives CSGGQIINGYTF.

The V call is TRBV12-3 or TRBV12-4, the J call TRBJ1-5; D is possibly TRBD1 (6 bases). Trimming took off 0 bases at V and 4 bases at J, with 10 bases between the two ends. The CDR3 is 15 residues long. The CDR3 loop reads CASSLADRRNQPQHF. CDR3 bases: TGTGCCAGCAGTTTAGCAGACAGGAGGAATCAGCCCCAGCATTTT.

The chain joins TRBV3-1 to TRBJ1-1, with TRBD1 matching 9 bases. This CDR3 has 18 amino acids. V shed 4 bases, J shed 1 base, and the junction held 13 bases outside the gene matches. Germline assignment: CDR1 LGHDT and CDR2 YNNKEL (reference sequence). The CDR3 here is CASSRTGTGIRRNTEAFF. CDR3 bases: TGTGCCAGCAGCCGGACCGGGACAGGGATCCGTAGGAACACTGAAGCTTTCTTT. The full variable domain, rest sourced from reference TRBV3-1 and TRBJ1-1, is DTAVSQTPKYLVTQMGNDKSIKCEQNLGHDTMYWYKQDSKKFLKIMFSYNNKELIINETVPNRFSPKSPDKAHLNLHINSLELGDSAVYFCASSRTGTGIRRNTEAFFGQGTRLTVV.

The gene calls are TRBV4-2 and TRBJ2-5, with 8 bases that match TRBD2. V lost 0 bases, J lost 0 bases, and 6 bases stayed unmatched. The CDR3 is 17 residues long. Germline CDR1 is LGHNA and CDR2 is YNFKEQ. This CDR3 reads CASSQEPAGAYQETQYF. Here the CDR3 DNA reads TGTGCCAGCAGCCAAGAGCCAGCGGGGGCGTACCAAGAGACCCAGTACTTC.